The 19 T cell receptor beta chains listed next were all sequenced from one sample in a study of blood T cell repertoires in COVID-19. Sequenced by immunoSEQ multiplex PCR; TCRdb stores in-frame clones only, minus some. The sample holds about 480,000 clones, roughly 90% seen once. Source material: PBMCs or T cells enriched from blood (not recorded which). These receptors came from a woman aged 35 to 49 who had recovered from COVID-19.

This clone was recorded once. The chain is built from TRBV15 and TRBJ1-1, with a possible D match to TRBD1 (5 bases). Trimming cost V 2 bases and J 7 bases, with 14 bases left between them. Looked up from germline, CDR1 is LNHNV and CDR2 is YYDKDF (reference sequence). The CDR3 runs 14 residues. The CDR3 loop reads CATSRLDRGLEAFF. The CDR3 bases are TGTGCCACCAGCAGACTTGACAGAGGCCTTGAAGCTTTCTTT.

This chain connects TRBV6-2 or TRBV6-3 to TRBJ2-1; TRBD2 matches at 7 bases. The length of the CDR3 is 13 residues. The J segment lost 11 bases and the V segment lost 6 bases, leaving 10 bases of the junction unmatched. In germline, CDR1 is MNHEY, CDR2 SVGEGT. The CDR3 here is CASSKSGNLQQFF. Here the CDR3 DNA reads TGTGCCAGCAGCAAGAGCGGGAATCTTCAGCAGTTCTTC.

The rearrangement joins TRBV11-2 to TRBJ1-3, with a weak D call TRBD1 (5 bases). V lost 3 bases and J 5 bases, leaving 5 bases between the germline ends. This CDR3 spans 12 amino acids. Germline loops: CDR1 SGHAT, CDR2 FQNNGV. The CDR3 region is CASSLDRNTIYF. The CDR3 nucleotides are TGTGCCAGCAGCTTGGACAGAAACACCATATATTTT. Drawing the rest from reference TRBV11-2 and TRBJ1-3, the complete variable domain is EAGVAQSPRYKIIEKRQSVAFWCNPISGHATLYWYQQILGQGPKLLIQFQNNGVVDDSQLPKDRFSAERLKGVDSTLKIQPAKLEDSAVYLCASSLDRNTIYFGEGSWLTVV.

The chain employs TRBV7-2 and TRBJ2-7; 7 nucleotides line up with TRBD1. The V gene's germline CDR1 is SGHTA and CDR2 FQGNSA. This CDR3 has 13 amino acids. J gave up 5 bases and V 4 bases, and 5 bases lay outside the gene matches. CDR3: CASSSTGFNEQYF. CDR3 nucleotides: TGTGCCAGCAGCTCGACAGGGTTCAACGAGCAGTACTTC.

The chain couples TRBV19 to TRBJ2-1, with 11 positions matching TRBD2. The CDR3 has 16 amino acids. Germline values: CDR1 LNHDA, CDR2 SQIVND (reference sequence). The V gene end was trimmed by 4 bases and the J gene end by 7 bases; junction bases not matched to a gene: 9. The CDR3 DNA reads TGTGCCAGTAGTAGACGACTAGCGGGAATTATGAATGAGCAGTTCTTC. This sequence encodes CASSRRLAGIMNEQFF.

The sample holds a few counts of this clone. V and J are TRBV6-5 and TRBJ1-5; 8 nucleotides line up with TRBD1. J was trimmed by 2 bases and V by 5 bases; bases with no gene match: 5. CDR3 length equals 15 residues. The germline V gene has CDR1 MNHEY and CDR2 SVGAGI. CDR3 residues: CASSLAGGGNQPQHF. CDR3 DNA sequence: TGTGCCAGCAGTCTCGCAGGGGGCGGCAATCAGCCCCAGCATTTT.

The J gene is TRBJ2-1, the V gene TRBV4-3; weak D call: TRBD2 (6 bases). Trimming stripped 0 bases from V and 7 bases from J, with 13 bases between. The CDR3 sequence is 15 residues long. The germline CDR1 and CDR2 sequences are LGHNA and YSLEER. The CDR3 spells CASSQDTGEANEQFF. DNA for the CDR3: TGCGCCAGCAGCCAAGATACGGGAGAGGCGAATGAGCAGTTCTTC.

The CDR3 sequence is CASSDRGIDEQFF. The DNA for the CDR3 is TGTGCCAGCAGTGATCGGGGAATCGATGAGCAGTTCTTC. The chain couples TRBV2 to TRBJ2-1, with a possible D match to TRBD2 (5 bases). The V gene lost 3 bases and the J gene lost 8 bases, with 11 bases spanning the gap. The V gene's germline CDR1 is SNHLY and CDR2 FYNNEI. This CDR3 spans 13 amino acids.

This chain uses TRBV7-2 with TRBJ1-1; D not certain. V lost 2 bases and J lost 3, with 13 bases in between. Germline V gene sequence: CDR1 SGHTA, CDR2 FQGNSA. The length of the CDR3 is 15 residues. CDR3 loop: CASSLRRGKDTEAFF. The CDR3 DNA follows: TGTGCCAGCAGCTTACGTCGGGGAAAGGACACTGAAGCTTTCTTT. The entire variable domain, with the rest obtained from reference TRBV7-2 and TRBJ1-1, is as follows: GAGVSQSPSNKVTEKGKDVELRCDPISGHTALYWYRQSLGQGLEFLIYFQGNSAPDKSGLPSDRFSAERTGGSVSTLTIQRTQQEDSAVYLCASSLRRGKDTEAFFGQGTRLTVV.

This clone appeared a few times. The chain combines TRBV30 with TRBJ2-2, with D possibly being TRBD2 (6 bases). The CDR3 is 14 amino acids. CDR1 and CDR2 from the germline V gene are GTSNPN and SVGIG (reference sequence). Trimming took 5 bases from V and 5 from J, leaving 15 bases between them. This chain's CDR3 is CAWETRRGTGELFF. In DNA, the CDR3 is TGTGCCTGGGAGACTAGGAGAGGAACCGGGGAGCTGTTTTTT.

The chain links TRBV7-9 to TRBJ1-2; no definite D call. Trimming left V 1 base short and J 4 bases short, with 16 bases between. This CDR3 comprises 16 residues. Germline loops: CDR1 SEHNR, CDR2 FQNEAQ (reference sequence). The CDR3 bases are TGTGCCAGCAGCTTAGGAGTCCCGCGGCAGTCCTATGGCTACACCTTC. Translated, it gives CASSLGVPRQSYGYTF.

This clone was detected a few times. The CDR3 protein is CASSHTGSERSGYTF. CDR3 nucleotides: TGCGCCAGCAGCCACACAGGGAGCGAAAGGAGTGGCTACACCTTC. The chain is built from TRBV4-1 and TRBJ1-2; possibly TRBD1 for D (6 bases). From germline, CDR1 is MGHRA and CDR2 YSYEKL. V dropped 3 bases and J dropped 7 bases, with 18 bases sitting between them. This CDR3 comprises 15 residues.

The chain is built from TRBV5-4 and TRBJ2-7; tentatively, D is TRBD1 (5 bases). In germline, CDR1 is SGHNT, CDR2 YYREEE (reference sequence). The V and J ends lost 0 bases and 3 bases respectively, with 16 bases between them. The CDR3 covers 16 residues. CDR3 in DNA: TGTGCCAGCAGCTTGGGGGGCTCGACAGAGTTCTACGAGCAGTACTTC. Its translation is CASSLGGSTEFYEQYF.

This chain's CDR3 is CASSQEALGTGGGETQYF. The CDR3 region has the DNA TGTGCCAGCAGCCAAGAGGCCCTGGGGACAGGGGGCGGGGAGACCCAGTACTTC. The chain combines TRBV4-2 with TRBJ2-5; 12 bases agree with TRBD1. J was trimmed by 5 bases and V by 0 bases; bases with no gene match: 10. Germline V lookup: CDR1 LGHNA, CDR2 YNFKEQ. CDR3 length equals 18 residues.

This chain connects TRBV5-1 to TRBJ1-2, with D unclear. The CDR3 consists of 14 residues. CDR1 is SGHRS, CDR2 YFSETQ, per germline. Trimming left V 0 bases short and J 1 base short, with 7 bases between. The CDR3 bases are TGCGCCAGCAGCTTGGTGTCAGATAACTATGGCTACACCTTC. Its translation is CASSLVSDNYGYTF.

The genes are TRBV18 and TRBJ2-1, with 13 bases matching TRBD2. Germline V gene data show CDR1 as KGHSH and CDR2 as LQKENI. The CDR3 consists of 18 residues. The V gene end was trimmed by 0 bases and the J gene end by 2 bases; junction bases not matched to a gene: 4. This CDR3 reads CASSPPTSGRVTYNEQFF. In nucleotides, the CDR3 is TGTGCCAGCTCACCACCAACTAGCGGGAGGGTCACCTACAATGAGCAGTTCTTC. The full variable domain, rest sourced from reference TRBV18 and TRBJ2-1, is NAGVMQNPRHLVRRRGQEARLRCSPMKGHSHVYWYRQLPEEGLKFMVYLQKENIIDESGMPKERFSAEFPKEGPSILRIQQVVRGDSAAYFCASSPPTSGRVTYNEQFFGPGTRLTVL.

The CDR3 reads CASTLNSANVGNIQYF. CDR3 nucleotide sequence: TGTGCCAGCACCTTAAACTCCGCTAACGTCGGAAACATTCAGTACTTC. The rearrangement joins TRBV5-8 to TRBJ2-4; D gene uncertain. The CDR3 contains 16 residues. CDR1 is SGHTS, CDR2 YDEGEE, per germline. V lost 6 bases, J lost 6 bases, and 22 bases lay in between.

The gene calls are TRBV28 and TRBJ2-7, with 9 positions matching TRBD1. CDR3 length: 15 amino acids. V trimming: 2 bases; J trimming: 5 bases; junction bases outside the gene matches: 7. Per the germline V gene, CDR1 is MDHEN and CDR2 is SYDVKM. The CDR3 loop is CASSLPGQGKNEQYF. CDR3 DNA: TGTGCCAGCAGTTTACCGGGACAGGGCAAGAACGAGCAGTACTTC.

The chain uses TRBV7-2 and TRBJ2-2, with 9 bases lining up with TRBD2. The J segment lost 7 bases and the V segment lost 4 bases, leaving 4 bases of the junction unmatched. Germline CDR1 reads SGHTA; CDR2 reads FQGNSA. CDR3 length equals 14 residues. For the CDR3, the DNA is TGTGCCAGCAGCTATAGCGGGAGTGGCGGGGAGCTGTTTTTT. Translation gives CASSYSGSGGELFF.